These 22 T cell receptor beta chains came from one sample sequenced in a study of blood T cell repertoires in COVID-19. Measured with immunoSEQ multiplex PCR; TCRdb has only the in-frame clones, and not every one. The sample has around 150,000 clones; under 85% are singletons. Sequencing input: peripheral blood. The receptors here all came from a man in his fifties or sixties with active or convalescent COVID-19.

The V gene is TRBV27, the J gene TRBJ2-6; a weak D match, TRBD1 (5 bases). Per germline, CDR1 MNHEY and CDR2 SMNVEV (reference sequence). V was clipped by 1 base and J by 2 bases, with 6 bases between them. The CDR3 consists of 15 residues. The CDR3 nucleotides read TGTGCCAGCAGTTTATTAGGGGCTGGGGCCAACGTCCTGACTTTC. Its protein is CASSLLGAGANVLTF.

The chain employs TRBV14 and TRBJ2-5, with a possible D match to TRBD2 (6 bases). Per germline, CDR1 SGHDN and CDR2 FVKESK. Deletions cut 4 bases from V and 1 base from J, with 13 bases between. The CDR3 runs 15 residues. The DNA for the CDR3 is TGTGCCAGCAGCCTATGGTCGGGAGCCCAAGAGACCCAGTACTTC. As protein: CASSLWSGAQETQYF.

The CDR3 coding sequence is TGCGCCAGCAGCACCACTAGGTTACACACAGAGACCCAGTACTTC. As protein: CASSTTRLHTETQYF. This chain links TRBV5-1 with TRBJ2-5; tentatively, D is TRBD2 (5 bases). The CDR3 totals 15 residues. Germline assignment: CDR1 SGHRS and CDR2 YFSETQ. Trimming removed 4 bases at V and 4 bases at J, with 17 bases between.

This clone was detected a few times. This CDR3 reads CASSLGAGRHTEAFF. CDR3 coding DNA: TGTGCCAGCAGCTTAGGCGCAGGGAGGCACACTGAAGCTTTCTTT. The chain joins TRBV11-2 to TRBJ1-1, with D maybe TRBD1 (5 bases). The CDR3 runs 15 residues. CDR1 is SGHAT, CDR2 FQNNGV, per germline. Trimming stripped 1 base from V and 3 bases from J, with 12 bases between.

The rearrangement links TRBV7-6 to TRBJ2-5, with D possibly matching TRBD2 (5 bases). CDR3 length equals 13 residues. Trimming removed 7 bases from V and 0 bases from J, with 9 bases in between. Per germline, CDR1 SGHVS and CDR2 FNYEAQ. CDR3 nucleotide sequence: TGTGCCAGCAAGGACTGGAACCAAGAGACCCAGTACTTC. Its translation: CASKDWNQETQYF.

The V and J genes are TRBV2 and TRBJ2-3, with 12 bases fitting TRBD2. V gave up 7 bases and J gave up 5 bases; unmatched junction bases: 7. CDR1 and CDR2 (germline): SNHLY, FYNNEI. The CDR3 contains 15 residues. The CDR3 nucleotides read TGTGCCAGCATCCTAGCGGGAGGGTCGGGAGATACGCAGTATTTT. This translates into CASILAGGSGDTQYF.

The chain recombines TRBV4-1 with TRBJ2-1, with D unclear. Germline V gives CDR1 MGHRA, CDR2 YSYEKL. V shed 4 bases and J shed 5 bases, with 15 bases lying between them. This CDR3 is 15 amino acids long. The CDR3 protein is CASSPARDQHNEQFF. The CDR3 DNA is TGCGCCAGCAGCCCGGCTAGAGACCAACACAATGAGCAGTTCTTC.

The gene calls are TRBV29-1 and TRBJ1-1; tentative D call: TRBD1 (5 bases). Deletions cut 2 bases from V and 3 bases from J, with 13 bases between. Looked up from germline, CDR1 is SQVTM and CDR2 is ANQGSEA. The length of the CDR3 is 14 residues. CDR3 sequence (DNA): TGCAGCGTTGAATTATGGGGCCCTTACACTGAAGCTTTCTTT. It codes for CSVELWGPYTEAFF.

The chain is built from TRBV7-8 and TRBJ2-1, with 8 positions matching TRBD2. V was clipped by 5 bases and J by 6 bases; unmatched bases: 12. CDR3 length equals 16 residues. Germline loops: CDR1 SGHVS, CDR2 FQNEAQ. CDR3 coding DNA: TGTGCCAGCAGCCAAAGATCGGTAGCGGGGATCAATGAGCAGTTCTTC. It translates to CASSQRSVAGINEQFF.

The chain employs TRBV19 and TRBJ2-2; maybe TRBD2 (7 bases). In germline, CDR1 is LNHDA, CDR2 SQIVND (reference sequence). The CDR3 is 14 residues long. V lost 2 bases and J lost 7, with 11 bases in between. The CDR3 DNA reads TGTGCCAGTAGTATAAAGGGGGGGATCGGGGAGCTGTTTTTT. Translated: CASSIKGGIGELFF.

The rearrangement links TRBV18 to TRBJ1-2; 7 bases are shared with TRBD1. The germline V gene encodes CDR1 KGHSH and CDR2 LQKENI. Unmatched junction bases numbered 7, after V lost 6 bases and J lost 0 bases. The CDR3 spans 15 residues. The CDR3 bases are TGTGCCAGCTCGCTCACAGGGGATCCTAACTATGGCTACACCTTC. Amino acid sequence: CASSLTGDPNYGYTF.

The V gene is TRBV27, the J gene TRBJ2-2; 10 positions agree with TRBD2. Germline V gene lookup returns CDR1 MNHEY and CDR2 SMNVEV (reference sequence). After removal of 6 bases from V and 5 bases from J, the junction contained 9 bases not matched to a gene. The CDR3 runs 16 residues. CDR3 amino acids: CASRASGSGWTGELFF. The CDR3 DNA reads TGTGCCAGCAGGGCTAGCGGGAGCGGATGGACCGGGGAGCTGTTTTTT.

CDR3 in amino acids: CATSDGQDGAPLHF. The CDR3, as DNA: TGTGCCACCAGTGATGGCCAGGACGGGGCACCCCTCCACTTT. This sequence joins TRBV24-1 and TRBJ1-6; no clear D gene. With 3 bases removed from V and 11 bases from J, the gap between germline ends came to 13 bases. Germline lookup yields CDR1 KGHDR and CDR2 SFDVKD. There are 14 residues in the CDR3.

This clone was seen only a few times. The V and J genes are TRBV3-1 (or the pseudogene TRBV3-2) and TRBJ2-1, with TRBD2 identical over 14 bases. This CDR3 contains 18 residues. With 4 bases clipped from V and 4 bases from J, the junction kept 9 bases outside the gene matches. Germline CDR1 is LGHDT and CDR2 is YNNKEL (reference sequence). The CDR3 reads CASSPTGTSGSFYNEQFF. CDR3 bases: TGTGCCAGCAGCCCTACCGGGACTAGCGGGAGTTTTTACAATGAGCAGTTCTTC.

The chain has TRBV28 and TRBJ1-2, with D possibly being TRBD1 (6 bases). This CDR3 is 13 amino acids long. V lost 1 base to trimming and J lost 3 bases, with 6 bases between them. CDR1 and CDR2 from the germline V gene are MDHEN and SYDVKM. The CDR3: CASSLSGDYGYTF. The CDR3 DNA reads TGTGCCAGCAGTTTATCAGGGGACTATGGCTACACCTTC.

This clone was observed once. This rearrangement joins TRBV6-5 to TRBJ2-2; the match to TRBD2 covers 8 bases. Germline assignment: CDR1 MNHEY and CDR2 SVGAGI. CDR3 length equals 16 residues. Germline trimming cut 2 bases from V and 3 bases from J; bases unmatched to any gene: 5. DNA for the CDR3: TGTGCCAGCAGTTACCCCGGGAGGGCGGACACCGGGGAGCTGTTTTTT. As protein: CASSYPGRADTGELFF.

This clone was observed a handful of times. J is TRBJ1-2 and V is TRBV6-5, with D possibly being TRBD1 (6 bases). CDR1 and CDR2 from the germline V gene are MNHEY and SVGAGI. The CDR3 is made up of 14 amino acids. V lost 4 bases, J lost 4 bases, and 13 bases lay in between. The CDR3 is CASSSLSTGYGYTF. The CDR3 DNA reads TGTGCCAGCAGTTCTTTATCGACAGGCTATGGCTACACCTTC.

The rearrangement joins TRBV5-4 to TRBJ2-3; weak D call: TRBD1 (6 bases). Trimming pared 1 base from V and 4 bases from J, leaving 7 bases between. Germline CDR1 SGHNT, CDR2 YYREEE (reference sequence). The CDR3 sequence is 13 residues long. CDR3 amino acids: CASSLPGADTQYF. The CDR3 DNA reads as TGTGCCAGCAGCTTGCCAGGGGCAGATACGCAGTATTTT.

CDR3 nucleotide sequence: TGTGCCAGCCGAGGACTAGCGGAGTACACCGGGGAGCTGTTTTTT. This gives the protein CASRGLAEYTGELFF. V and J are TRBV27 and TRBJ2-2; TRBD2 matches 10 bases. The V segment lost 8 bases and the J segment 3 bases; nucleotides outside the gene matches: 6. This CDR3 spans 15 amino acids. The germline V gene encodes CDR1 MNHEY and CDR2 SMNVEV (reference sequence).

This sequence joins TRBV3-1 (or the pseudogene TRBV3-2) and TRBJ1-5; tentatively, D is TRBD1 (6 bases). Germline CDR1 is LGHDT and CDR2 is YNNKEL (reference sequence). Trimming cost V 5 bases and J 6 bases, with 8 bases left between them. The CDR3 length is 12 residues. CDR3 bases: TGTGCCAGCAGCTCACAGGGTCAGCCCCAGCATTTT. It codes for CASSSQGQPQHF.

The chain has TRBV6-6 and TRBJ2-1, with 7 nucleotides matching TRBD1. Germline V gene lookup returns CDR1 MNHNY and CDR2 SVGAGI (reference sequence). The V gene end was trimmed by 5 bases and the J gene end by 7 bases; junction bases not matched to a gene: 14. The CDR3 is 16 residues long. CDR3 bases: TGTGCCAGCAGTCGCCAAGGCACAGGGGCAGGAAATGAGCAGTTCTTC. Protein product: CASSRQGTGAGNEQFF.

The rearrangement uses TRBV19 and TRBJ2-7; maybe TRBD2 (5 bases). This CDR3 contains 14 residues. Trimming took off 5 bases at V and 3 bases at J, with 14 bases between the two ends. The germline CDR1 and CDR2 sequences are LNHDA and SQIVND (reference sequence). The DNA of the CDR3 is TGTGCCAGTAGTCCCCGGACTCCGATCTACGAGCAGTACTTC. Translating gives CASSPRTPIYEQYF. Filled out from reference TRBV19 and TRBJ2-7, the complete variable domain reads DGGITQSPKYLFRKEGQNVTLSCEQNLNHDAMYWYRQDPGQGLRLIYYSQIVNDFQKGDIAEGYSVSREKKESFPLTVTSAQKNPTAFYLCASSPRTPIYEQYFGPGTRLTVT.